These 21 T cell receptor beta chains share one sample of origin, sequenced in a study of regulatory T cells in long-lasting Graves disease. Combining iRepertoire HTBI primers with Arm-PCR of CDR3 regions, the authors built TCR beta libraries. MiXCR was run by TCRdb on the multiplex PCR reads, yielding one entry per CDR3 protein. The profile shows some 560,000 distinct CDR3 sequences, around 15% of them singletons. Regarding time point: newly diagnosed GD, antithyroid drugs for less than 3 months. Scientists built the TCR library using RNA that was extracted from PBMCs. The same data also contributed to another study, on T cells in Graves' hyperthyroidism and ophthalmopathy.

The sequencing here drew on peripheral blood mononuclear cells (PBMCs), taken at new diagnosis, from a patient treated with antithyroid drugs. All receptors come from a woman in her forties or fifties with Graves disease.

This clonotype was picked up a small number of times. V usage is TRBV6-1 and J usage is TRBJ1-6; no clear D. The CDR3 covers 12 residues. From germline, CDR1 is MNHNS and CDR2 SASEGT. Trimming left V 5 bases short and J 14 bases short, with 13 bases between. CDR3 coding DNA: TGTGCCAGCAGTCACCTGACCGGGGCCCTCCACTTT. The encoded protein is CASSHLTGALHF.

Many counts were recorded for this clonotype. The CDR3 DNA reads TGTGCCAGCAGCCCTCAACAGGGCACTGAAGCTTTCTTT. Translating gives CASSPQQGTEAFF. The chain employs TRBV7-3 and TRBJ1-1; TRBD1 might be the D (6 bases). CDR1 and CDR2 (germline): SGHTA, FQGTGA. Trimming took 5 bases from V and 4 from J, leaving 11 bases between them. This CDR3 spans 13 amino acids.

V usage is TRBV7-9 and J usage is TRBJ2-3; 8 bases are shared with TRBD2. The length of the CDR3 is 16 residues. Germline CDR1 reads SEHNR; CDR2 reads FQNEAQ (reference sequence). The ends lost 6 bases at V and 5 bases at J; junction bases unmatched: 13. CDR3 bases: TGTGCCAGCAGGCTAGGCTCGGGGGGGGCCCAAGATACGCAGTATTTT. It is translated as CASRLGSGGAQDTQYF.

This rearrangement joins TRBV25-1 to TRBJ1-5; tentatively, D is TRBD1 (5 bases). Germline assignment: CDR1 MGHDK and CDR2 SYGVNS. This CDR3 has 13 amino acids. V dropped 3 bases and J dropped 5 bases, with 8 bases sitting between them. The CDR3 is CASSDRDHQPQHF. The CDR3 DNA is TGTGCCAGCAGTGACAGGGACCATCAGCCCCAGCATTTT.

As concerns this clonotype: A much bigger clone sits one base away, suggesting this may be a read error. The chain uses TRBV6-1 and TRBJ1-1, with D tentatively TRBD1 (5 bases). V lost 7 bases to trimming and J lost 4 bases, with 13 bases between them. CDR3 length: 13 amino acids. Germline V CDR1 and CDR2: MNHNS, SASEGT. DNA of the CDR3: TGTGCCAGCACGGACACCTTGAGCACTGAAGCTTTCTTT. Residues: CASTDTLSTEAFF.

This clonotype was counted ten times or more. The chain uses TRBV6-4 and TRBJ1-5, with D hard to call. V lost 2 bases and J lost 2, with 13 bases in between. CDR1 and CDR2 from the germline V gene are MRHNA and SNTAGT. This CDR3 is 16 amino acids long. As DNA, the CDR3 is TGTGCCAGCAGTGACATGAAGGCCAGCGGCAATCAGCCCCAGCATTTT. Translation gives CASSDMKASGNQPQHF.

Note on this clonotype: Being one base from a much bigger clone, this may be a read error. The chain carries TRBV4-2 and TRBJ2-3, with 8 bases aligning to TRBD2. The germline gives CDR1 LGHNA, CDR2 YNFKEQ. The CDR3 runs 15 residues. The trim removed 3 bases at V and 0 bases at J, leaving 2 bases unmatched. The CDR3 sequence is CASSQRGDSTDTQYF. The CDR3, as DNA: TGTGCCAGCAGCCAGCGGGGGGACAGCACAGATACGCAGTATTTT.

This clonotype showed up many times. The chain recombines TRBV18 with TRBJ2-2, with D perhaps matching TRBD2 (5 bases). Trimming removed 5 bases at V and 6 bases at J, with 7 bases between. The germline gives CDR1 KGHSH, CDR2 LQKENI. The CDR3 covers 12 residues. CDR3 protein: CASSGGPGELFF. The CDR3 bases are TGTGCCAGCTCAGGAGGTCCCGGGGAGCTGTTTTTT.

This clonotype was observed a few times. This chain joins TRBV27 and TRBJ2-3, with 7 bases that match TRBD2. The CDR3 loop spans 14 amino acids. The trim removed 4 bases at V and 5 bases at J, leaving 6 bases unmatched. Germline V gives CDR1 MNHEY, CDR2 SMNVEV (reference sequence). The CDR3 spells CASSSGLDGDTQYF. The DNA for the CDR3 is TGTGCCAGCAGTTCCGGACTAGACGGAGATACGCAGTATTTT.

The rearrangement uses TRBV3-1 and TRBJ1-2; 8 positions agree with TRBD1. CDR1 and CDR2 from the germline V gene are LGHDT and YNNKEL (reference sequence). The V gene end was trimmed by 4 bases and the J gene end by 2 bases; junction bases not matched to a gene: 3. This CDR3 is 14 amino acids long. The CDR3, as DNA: TGTGCCAGCAGCCGATCAGGGGGCAACTATGGCTACACCTTC. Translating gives CASSRSGGNYGYTF.

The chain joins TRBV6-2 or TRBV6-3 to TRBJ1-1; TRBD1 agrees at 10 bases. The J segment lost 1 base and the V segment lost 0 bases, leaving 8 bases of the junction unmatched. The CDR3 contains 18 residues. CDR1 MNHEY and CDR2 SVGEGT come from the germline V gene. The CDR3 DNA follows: TGTGCCAGCAGTTACTCAGTGGGGACAGGGGCTCAGAACACTGAAGCTTTCTTT. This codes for CASSYSVGTGAQNTEAFF.

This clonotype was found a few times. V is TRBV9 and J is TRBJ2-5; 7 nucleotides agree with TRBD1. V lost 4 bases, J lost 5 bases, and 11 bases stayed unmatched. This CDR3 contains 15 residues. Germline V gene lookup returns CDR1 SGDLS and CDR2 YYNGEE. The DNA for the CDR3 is TGTGCCAGCAGCCCCCGACAGGGTTCGTACGAGACCCAGTACTTC. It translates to CASSPRQGSYETQYF.

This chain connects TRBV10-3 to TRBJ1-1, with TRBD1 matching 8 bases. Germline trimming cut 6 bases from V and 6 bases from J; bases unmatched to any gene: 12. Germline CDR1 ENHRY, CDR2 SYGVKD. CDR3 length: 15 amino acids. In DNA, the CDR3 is TGTGCCATCAGCGGACAGGGCCCCTTCAGTCCTGAAGCTTTCTTT. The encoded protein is CAISGQGPFSPEAFF.

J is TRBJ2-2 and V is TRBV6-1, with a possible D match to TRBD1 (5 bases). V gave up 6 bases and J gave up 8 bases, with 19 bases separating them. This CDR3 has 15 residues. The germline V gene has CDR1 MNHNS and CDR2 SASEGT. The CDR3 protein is CASSLGVAVKGELFF. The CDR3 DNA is TGTGCCAGCAGCTTAGGGGTGGCGGTGAAGGGGGAGCTGTTTTTT.

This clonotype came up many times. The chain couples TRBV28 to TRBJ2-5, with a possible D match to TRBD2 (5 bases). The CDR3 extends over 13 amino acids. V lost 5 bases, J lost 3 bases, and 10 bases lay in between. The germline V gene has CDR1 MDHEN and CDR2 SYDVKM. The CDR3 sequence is CASSRTGEETQYF. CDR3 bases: TGTGCCAGCAGTAGGACTGGAGAAGAGACCCAGTACTTC.

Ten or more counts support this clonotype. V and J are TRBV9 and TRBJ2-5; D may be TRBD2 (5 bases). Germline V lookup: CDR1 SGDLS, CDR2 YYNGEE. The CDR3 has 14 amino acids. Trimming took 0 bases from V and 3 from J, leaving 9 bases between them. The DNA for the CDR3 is TGTGCCAGCAGCGTAGGTAGTAGCGAAGAGACCCAGTACTTC. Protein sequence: CASSVGSSEETQYF.

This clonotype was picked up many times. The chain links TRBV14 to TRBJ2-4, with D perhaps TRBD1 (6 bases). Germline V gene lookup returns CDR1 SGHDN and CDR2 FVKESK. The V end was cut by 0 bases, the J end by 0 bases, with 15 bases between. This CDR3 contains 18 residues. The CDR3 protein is CASSQEAYRDLAKNIQYF. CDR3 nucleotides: TGTGCCAGCAGCCAAGAAGCCTACAGGGACCTAGCCAAAAACATTCAGTACTTC.

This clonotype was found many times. The chain's CDR3 is CASRPQSSTVYSNQPQHF. The CDR3 DNA reads as TGTGCCAGCAGACCACAATCTTCGACAGTTTATAGCAATCAGCCCCAGCATTTT. This rearrangement joins TRBV12-3 or TRBV12-4 to TRBJ1-5; possibly TRBD1 for D (5 bases). This CDR3 is 18 amino acids long. With 6 bases removed from V and 0 bases from J, the gap between germline ends came to 21 bases.

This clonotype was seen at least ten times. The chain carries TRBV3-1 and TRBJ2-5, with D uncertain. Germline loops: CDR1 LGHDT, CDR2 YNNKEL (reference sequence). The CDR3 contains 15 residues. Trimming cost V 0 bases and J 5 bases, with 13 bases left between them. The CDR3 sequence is CASSQDDVERETQYF. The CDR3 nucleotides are TGTGCCAGCAGCCAAGATGACGTCGAGAGGGAGACCCAGTACTTC.

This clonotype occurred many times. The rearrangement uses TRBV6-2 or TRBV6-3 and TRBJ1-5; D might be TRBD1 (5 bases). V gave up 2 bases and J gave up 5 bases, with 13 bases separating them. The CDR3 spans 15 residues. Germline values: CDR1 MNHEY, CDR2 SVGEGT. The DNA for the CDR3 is TGTGCCAGCAGTTACAGAGGGACTGGGGATCAGCCCCAGCATTTT. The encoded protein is CASSYRGTGDQPQHF.

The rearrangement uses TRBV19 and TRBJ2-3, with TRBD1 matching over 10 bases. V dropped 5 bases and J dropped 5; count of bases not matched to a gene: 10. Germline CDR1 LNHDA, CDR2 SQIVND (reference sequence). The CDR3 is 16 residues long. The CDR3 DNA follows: TGTGCCAGTAGTTGGGGGACAGGGGAATTTGGAGATACGCAGTATTTT. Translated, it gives CASSWGTGEFGDTQYF.